This T cell receptor beta chain was sequenced for a study of T cells in Graves' hyperthyroidism and ophthalmopathy (dated by TCRdb to the late 2010s). Some background on the complete study: Peripheral blood was collected at initial diagnosis, before any treatment. TCR V-J signatures able to tell the groups apart were searched for in a discovery cohort of 90 to 100 patients, of whom over 40 had Graves' ophthalmopathy and around 58 had stable Graves' hyperthyroidism. An independent validation cohort of under 20 hyperthyroidism patients and about 15 patients who later progressed to ophthalmopathy tested prospective prediction of ophthalmopathy. For training and testing, the 100 or so patients in the discovery cohort were randomly divided in a 7:3 ratio. In addition, the study compared T-cell repertoires in thyroid tissue and in blood from about 6 Graves' hyperthyroidism patients. After blood sampling, hyperthyroidism patients were treated with methimazole at a starting dose of 30 mg daily, and ophthalmopathy patients were treated with high-dose intravenous methylprednisolone. The paper reports TCR Vbeta CDR3 sequencing of fewer than 150 peripheral blood samples: under 45 ophthalmopathy, roughly 80 hyperthyroidism and about 17 progressor patients.

This clonotype was observed at least ten times. The antigen it binds to is not known. No base quality values were provided; no much bigger clone lies one nucleotide off. The CDR3 covers 13 residues, taking in both the cysteine and the phenylalanine. Only CDR3 DNA is held: 39 bases, read in frame from base 1. Trimming at the junction amounts to 4 bases on V and 7 bases on J, and the germline ends lie 14 bases apart. TCR beta CDR3 regions were amplified from RNA transcripts. The first round of RT-PCR for the TCR CDR3 was performed with the HTBI primer set and the Qiagen OneStep RT-PCR kit. The libraries were constructed in a second round of multiplex PCR and then size-selected and purified. The libraries were sequenced on an Illumina HiSeq2000 using paired-end 100 bp reads. Concerning the study's data processing: SOAPnuke was used to process the raw data, throwing out any read that contained adapters or uncalled bases, had a mean Phred below 15, or lacked an exact constant-primer or identifier match. High-quality paired reads were merged using COPE v1.2.5, and each unique nucleotide sequence was defined as a clonotype. MiTCR v1.1 was used to align the clonotypes against IMGT TRBV, TRBD and TRBJ reference segments. Only V-J combinations with frequency above 0.0001, covering about 99% of repertoires, were analysed. The TCS score was defined as the ratio of F50 (clonal expansion) to E x V (chaos), calculated using BLOSUM62-based TCRdist between CDR3 peptides within each V-J. Welch's t-statistics and random forest reduced roughly 500 V-J features to 10 to 15, which were used in a naive Bayes classifier (R e1071). Through fastp at Q25 and MiXCR, TCRdb rebuilt clones from the public reads, retaining in-frame beta chains. For every CDR3 protein sequence, its rows merge into one entry that carries the most common genes and DNA. TCRdb, not the authors, supplied the V and J calls. The sample table lists about 640,000 distinct CDR3 sequences, 20% to 25% of them with a count of one. More than 30% of the sample is held by the ten biggest clonotypes.

The paper as a whole reports these results and caveats: Most expanded thyroid clonotypes (frequency above 0.001) were also found in blood, which suggests that blood repertoires may mirror thyroid immune responses. Sample size was not statistically predetermined, and investigators were not blinded to group allocation. A 13 V-J signature model separated ophthalmopathy from stable hyperthyroidism, with around 88% sensitivity and just under 84% specificity in cross-validation and 80%/75% in testing. In validation, the model predicted progression to ophthalmopathy a median of 6.5 months before onset, with about 71% sensitivity and roughly 77% specificity.

In the ophthalmopathy patients, disease was moderately to severely active, with a Clinical Activity Score of 3 or more, a NOSPECS grade of 4 or more, and a duration of less than 3 months. Exclusion was applied to patients with uncontrolled infections, other autoimmune diseases, pregnancy or lactation. Diagnoses relied on clinical symptoms, serum thyroxine and TRAb, thyroid ultrasound and orbital computed tomography. PBMCs were isolated from approximately 10 ml of fresh peripheral blood by Ficoll-Paque density gradient centrifugation. Trizol reagent was used to extract total RNA, and RNA quality was then checked on an Agilent 2100 Bioanalyzer.

Here the chain combines TRBV12-3 or TRBV12-4 and TRBJ2-7; the D segment could be TRBD2, given 6 matching bases. The TCR sequence derives from a man aged 25 to 40 with Graves' ophthalmopathy. The sample consisted of blood. The CDR3: CASSWDSLSEQYF. In nucleotide form, the sequence is TGTGCCAGCAGTTGGGACTCTCTTTCGGAGCAGTACTTC.